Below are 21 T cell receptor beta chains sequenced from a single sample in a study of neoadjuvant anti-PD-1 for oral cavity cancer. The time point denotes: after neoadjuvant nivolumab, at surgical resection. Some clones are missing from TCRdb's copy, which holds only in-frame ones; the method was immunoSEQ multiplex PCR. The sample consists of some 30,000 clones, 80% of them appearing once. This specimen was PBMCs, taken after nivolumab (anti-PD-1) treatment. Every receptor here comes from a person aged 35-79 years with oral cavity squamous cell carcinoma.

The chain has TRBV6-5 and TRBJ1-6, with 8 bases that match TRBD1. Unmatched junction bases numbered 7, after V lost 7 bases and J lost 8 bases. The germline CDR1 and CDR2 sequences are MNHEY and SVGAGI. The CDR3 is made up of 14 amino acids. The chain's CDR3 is CASNLRTGYSPLHF. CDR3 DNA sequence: TGTGCCAGCAATCTTAGGACAGGGTATTCACCCCTCCACTTT.

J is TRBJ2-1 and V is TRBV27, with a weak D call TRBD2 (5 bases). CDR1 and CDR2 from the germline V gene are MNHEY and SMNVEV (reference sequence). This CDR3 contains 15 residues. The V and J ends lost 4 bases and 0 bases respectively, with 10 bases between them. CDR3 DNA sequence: TGTGCCAGCAGTTCGGACTGGAGCTCCTACAATGAGCAGTTCTTC. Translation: CASSSDWSSYNEQFF.

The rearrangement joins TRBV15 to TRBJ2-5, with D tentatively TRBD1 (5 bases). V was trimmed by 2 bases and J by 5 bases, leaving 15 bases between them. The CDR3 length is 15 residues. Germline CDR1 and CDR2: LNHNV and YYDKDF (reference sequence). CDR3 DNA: TGTGCCACCAGCAGATCTACAAGGGCAGGGGAGACCCAGTACTTC. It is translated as CATSRSTRAGETQYF.

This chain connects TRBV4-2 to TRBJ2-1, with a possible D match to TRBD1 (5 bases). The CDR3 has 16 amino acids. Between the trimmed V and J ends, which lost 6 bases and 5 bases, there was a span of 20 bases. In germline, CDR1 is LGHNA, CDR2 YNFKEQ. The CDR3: CASSRTNAGINNEQFF. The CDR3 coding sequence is TGTGCCAGCAGTCGCACGAATGCAGGGATAAACAATGAGCAGTTCTTC.

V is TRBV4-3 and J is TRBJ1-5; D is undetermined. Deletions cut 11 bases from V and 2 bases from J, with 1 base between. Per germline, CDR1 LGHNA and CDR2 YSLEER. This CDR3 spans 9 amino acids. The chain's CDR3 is CARNQPQHF. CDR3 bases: TGCGCCCGCAATCAGCCCCAGCATTTT.

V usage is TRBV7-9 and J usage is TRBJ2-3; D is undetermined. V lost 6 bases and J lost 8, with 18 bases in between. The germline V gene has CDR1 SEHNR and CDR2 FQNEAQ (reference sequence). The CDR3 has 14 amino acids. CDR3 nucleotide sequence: TGTGCCAGCAGTGCACCTACCACACGAGCTACGCAGTATTTT. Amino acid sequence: CASSAPTTRATQYF.

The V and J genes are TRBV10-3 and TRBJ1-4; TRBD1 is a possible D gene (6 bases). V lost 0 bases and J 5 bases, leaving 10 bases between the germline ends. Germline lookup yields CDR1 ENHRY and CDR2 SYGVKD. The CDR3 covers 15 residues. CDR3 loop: CAISESDSPNEKLFF. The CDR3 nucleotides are TGTGCCATCAGTGAGTCGGACAGCCCAAATGAAAAACTGTTTTTT.

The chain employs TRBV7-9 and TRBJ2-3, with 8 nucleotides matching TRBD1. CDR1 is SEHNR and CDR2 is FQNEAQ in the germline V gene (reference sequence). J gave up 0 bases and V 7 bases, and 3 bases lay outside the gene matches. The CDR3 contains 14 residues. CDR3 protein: CASTDRGSTDTQYF. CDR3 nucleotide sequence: TGTGCCAGCACCGACAGGGGCAGCACAGATACGCAGTATTTT.

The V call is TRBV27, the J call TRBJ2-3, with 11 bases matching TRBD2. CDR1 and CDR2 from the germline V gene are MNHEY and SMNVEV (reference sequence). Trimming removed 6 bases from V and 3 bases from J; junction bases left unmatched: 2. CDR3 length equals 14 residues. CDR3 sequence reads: CASSRLAGTDTQYF. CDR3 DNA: TGTGCCAGCAGCCGACTAGCGGGGACAGATACGCAGTATTTT.

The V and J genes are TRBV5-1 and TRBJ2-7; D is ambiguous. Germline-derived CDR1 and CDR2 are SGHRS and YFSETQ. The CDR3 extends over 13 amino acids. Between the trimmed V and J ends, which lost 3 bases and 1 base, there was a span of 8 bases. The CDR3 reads CASSSDGSYEQYF. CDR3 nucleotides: TGCGCCAGCAGCTCTGACGGTTCCTACGAGCAGTACTTC. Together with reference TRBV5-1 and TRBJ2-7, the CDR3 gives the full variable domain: KAGVTQTPRYLIKTRGQQVTLSCSPISGHRSVSWYQQTPGQGLQFLFEYFSETQRNKGNFPGRFSGRQFSNSRSEMNVSTLELGDSALYLCASSSDGSYEQYFGPGTRLTVT.

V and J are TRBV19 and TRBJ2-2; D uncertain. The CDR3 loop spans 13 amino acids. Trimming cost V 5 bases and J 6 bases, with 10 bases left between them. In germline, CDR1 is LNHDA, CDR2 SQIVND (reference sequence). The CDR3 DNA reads TGTGCCAGTAGTGTCGAAAATTCCGGGGAGCTGTTTTTT. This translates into CASSVENSGELFF.

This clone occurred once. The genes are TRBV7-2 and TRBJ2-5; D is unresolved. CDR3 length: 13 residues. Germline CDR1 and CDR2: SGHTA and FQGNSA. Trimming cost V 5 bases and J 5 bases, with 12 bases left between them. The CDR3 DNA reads TGTGCCAGCAGCAGGACCACCGGGGAGACCCAGTACTTC. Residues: CASSRTTGETQYF.

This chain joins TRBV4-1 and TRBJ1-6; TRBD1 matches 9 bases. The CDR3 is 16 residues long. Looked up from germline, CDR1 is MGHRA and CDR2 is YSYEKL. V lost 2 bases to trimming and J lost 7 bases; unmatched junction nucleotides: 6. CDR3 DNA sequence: TGCGCCAGCAGCCAATTACCCGGGACAGGGAATTCACCCCTCCACTTT. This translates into CASSQLPGTGNSPLHF.

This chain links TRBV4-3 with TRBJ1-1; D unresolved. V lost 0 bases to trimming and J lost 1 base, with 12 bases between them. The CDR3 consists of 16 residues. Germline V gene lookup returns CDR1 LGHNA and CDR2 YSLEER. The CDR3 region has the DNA TGCGCCAGCAGCCAAGATGTTACGGAGACGAACACTGAAGCTTTCTTT. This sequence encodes CASSQDVTETNTEAFF.

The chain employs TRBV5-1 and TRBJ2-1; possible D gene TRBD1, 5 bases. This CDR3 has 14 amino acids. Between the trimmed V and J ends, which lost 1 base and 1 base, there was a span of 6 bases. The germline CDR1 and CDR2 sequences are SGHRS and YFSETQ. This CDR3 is CASSLQGSYNEQFF. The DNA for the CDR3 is TGCGCCAGCAGCTTGCAGGGTTCCTACAATGAGCAGTTCTTC.

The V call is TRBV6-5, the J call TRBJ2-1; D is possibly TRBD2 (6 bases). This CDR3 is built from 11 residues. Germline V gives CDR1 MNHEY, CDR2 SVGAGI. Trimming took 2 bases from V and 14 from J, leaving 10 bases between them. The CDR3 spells CASSYGGEEFF. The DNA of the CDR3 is TGTGCCAGCAGTTACGGCGGGGAGGAGTTCTTC.

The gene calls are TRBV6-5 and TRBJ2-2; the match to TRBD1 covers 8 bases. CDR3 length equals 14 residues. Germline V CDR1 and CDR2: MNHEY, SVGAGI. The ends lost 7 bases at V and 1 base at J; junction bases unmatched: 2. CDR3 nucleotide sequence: TGTGCCAGCACCGACAGGGGGAACACCGGGGAGCTGTTTTTT. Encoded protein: CASTDRGNTGELFF.

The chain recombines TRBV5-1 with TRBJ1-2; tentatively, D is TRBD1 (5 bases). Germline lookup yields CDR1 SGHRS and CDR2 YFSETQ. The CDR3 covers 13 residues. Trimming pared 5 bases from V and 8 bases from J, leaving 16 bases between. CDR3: CASSPGWGTGYTF. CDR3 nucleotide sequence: TGCGCCAGCAGTCCCGGGTGGGGCACGGGCTACACCTTC.

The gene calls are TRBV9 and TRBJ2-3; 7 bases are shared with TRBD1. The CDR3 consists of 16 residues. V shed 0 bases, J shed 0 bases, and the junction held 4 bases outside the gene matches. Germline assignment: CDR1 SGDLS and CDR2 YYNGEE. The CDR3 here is CASSVGPGQSTDTQYF. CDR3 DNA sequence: TGTGCCAGCAGCGTAGGCCCGGGACAGAGCACAGATACGCAGTATTTT.

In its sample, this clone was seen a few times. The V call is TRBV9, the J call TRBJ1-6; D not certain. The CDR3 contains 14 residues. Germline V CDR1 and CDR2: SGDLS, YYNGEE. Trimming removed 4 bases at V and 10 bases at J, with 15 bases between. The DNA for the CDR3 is TGTGCCAGCAGCCTTCGGACGGAGGACTCACCCCTCCACTTT. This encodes CASSLRTEDSPLHF.

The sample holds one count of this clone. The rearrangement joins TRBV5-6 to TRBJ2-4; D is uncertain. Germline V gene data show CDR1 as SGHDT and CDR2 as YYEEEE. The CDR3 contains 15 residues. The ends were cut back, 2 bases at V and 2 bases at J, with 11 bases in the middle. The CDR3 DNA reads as TGTGCCAGCAGCTTTCGGGCCGTGACCAAAAACATTCAGTACTTC. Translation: CASSFRAVTKNIQYF. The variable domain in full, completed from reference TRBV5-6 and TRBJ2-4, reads DAGVTQSPTHLIKTRGQQVTLRCSPKSGHDTVSWYQQALGQGPQFIFQYYEEEERQRGNFPDRFSGHQFPNYSSELNVNALLLGDSALYLCASSFRAVTKNIQYFGAGTRLSVL.